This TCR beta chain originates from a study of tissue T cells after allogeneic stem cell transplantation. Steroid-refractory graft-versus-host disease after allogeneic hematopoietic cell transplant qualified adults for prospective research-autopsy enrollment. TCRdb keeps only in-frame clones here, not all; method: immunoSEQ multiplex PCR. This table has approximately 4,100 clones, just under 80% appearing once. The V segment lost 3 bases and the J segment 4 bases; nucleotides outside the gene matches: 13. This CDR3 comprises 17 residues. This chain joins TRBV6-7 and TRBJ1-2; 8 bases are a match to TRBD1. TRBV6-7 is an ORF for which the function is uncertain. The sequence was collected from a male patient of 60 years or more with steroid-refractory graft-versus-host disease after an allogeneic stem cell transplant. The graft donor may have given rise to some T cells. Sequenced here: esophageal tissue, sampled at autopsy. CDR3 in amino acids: CASSYNHARGRIYGYTF. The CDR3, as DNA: TGTGCCAGCAGTTATAATCACGCCAGGGGGCGGATCTATGGCTACACCTTC.